This T cell receptor (beta chain) stems from a study of T cell responses to AZD1222 COVID-19 vaccine. Study-wide context: Pooling of second doses given at about 4 or about 12 weeks was done. General study points: The sample set comprised mostly white British donors with more females, and clonal diversity was possibly underestimated. Spike-wide vaccine-associated CD4 TCRs dominated at 160-218 and 743-854. Of spike-specific TCRs, nearly half reportedly target regions left unmutated in variants.

With regard to this clone: Its antigen is unknown.

The CDR3 is 16 residues long. Germline V gives CDR1 SGHNT, CDR2 YYREEE (reference sequence). V was pared by 1 base and J by 8 bases, with 9 bases of the junction left unmatched. Profiling relied on immunoSEQ multiplex PCR, and the TCRdb table lists in-frame clones only, not all of them. The sample holds 110,000 to 150,000 clones; over 75% are singletons and the top ten take around 3.7%. The V gene is TRBV5-4, the J gene TRBJ2-1, with TRBD2 identical over 10 bases. Sequences were derived from peripheral blood, sampled on day 0 of AZD1222 vaccination. The TCR was taken from an adult in good health. The CDR3 sequence is CASSLSSGGYRYEQFF. The CDR3 bases are TGTGCCAGCAGCTTGTCTAGCGGGGGCTATCGCTATGAGCAGTTCTTC. The entire variable domain, with the rest obtained from reference TRBV5-4 and TRBJ2-1, is as follows: ETGVTQSPTHLIKTRGQQVTLRCSSQSGHNTVSWYQQALGQGPQFIFQYYREEENGRGNFPPRFSGLQFPNYSSELNVNALELDDSALYLCASSLSSGGYRYEQFFGPGTRLTVL.